These T cell receptor beta chains were read from a single sample in a study of blood T cell repertoires in COVID-19. TCRdb's table, derived via immunoSEQ multiplex PCR, lists solely in-frame clones and lacks some. The sample contains about 200,000 clones, about 82% of which appear only once. Material: PBMCs or T cells enriched from blood (not recorded which). These receptor sequences come from a man aged 40-50 years with acute COVID-19. Both conserved end residues are part of each CDR3. Each record gives: J gene, V gene, clone size, D gene, CDR3 length, CDR3 DNA, CDR3 protein. D genes are given only for firm matches. Rows give clone size only sometimes, using once, few, many, or a class for an expanded clone.

>TRBJ1-4|TRBV5-1|-|-|14
TGCGCCAGCAGCTACCAGGGGAACAGTGAAAAACTGTTTTTT
CASSYQGNSEKLFF
>TRBJ1-6|TRBV5-1|-|-|13
TGCGCCAGCAGTACGGGGTGGGAATCACCCCTCCACTTT
CASSTGWESPLHF
>TRBJ1-4|TRBV5-6|-|TRBD1|15
TGTGCCAGCAGCTTATACAGGGGAAGATATGAAAAACTGTTTTTT
CASSLYRGRYEKLFF
>TRBJ1-3|TRBV30|-|TRBD1|14
TGTGCCTGGAGCCGGACAGGGTGGAGAGACACCATATATTTT
CAWSRTGWRDTIYF
>TRBJ2-1|TRBV10-3|few|-|11
TGTGCCATCAGTGCCCGGGATGAGCAGTTCTTC
CAISARDEQFF
>TRBJ2-7|TRBV27|few|TRBD2|12
TGTGCCAGCACGGGACTAGCTGGCGAGCAGTACTTC
CASTGLAGEQYF
>TRBJ1-4|TRBV3-1/TRBV3-2|-|-|15
TGTGCCAGCAGCCAAGTAAGCACAACTAATGAAAAACTGTTTTTT
CASSQVSTTNEKLFF
>TRBJ2-1|TRBV3-1/TRBV3-2|-|-|13
TGTGCCAGCAGCCAATCGGGAGTTTTGTCGCAGTTCTTC
CASSQSGVLSQFF
>TRBJ2-2|TRBV7-6|-|TRBD1|18
TGTGCCAGCAGCCTACGGACAGGGGCCCGGGATGGCCCCGGGGAGCTGTTTTTT
CASSLRTGARDGPGELFF
>TRBJ2-3|TRBV4-2|-|TRBD2|15
TGTGCCAGCAGCCACGCTAGCGGGAGTGTAGATACGCAGTATTTT
CASSHASGSVDTQYF
>TRBJ2-2|TRBV21-1|-|-|16
TGTGCCAGCAGCAAGCAAGCACGCGCGAACACCGGGGAGCTGTTTTTT
CASSKQARANTGELFF
>TRBJ1-1|TRBV28|-|TRBD1|14
TGTGCCAGCACCCACCTAGACAGGGACACTGAAGCTTTCTTT
CASTHLDRDTEAFF
>TRBJ2-1|TRBV2|-|TRBD2|17
TGTGCCAGCAGTGAAGGAGCTAGCGGGAAAGGTTACAATGAGCAGTTCTTC
CASSEGASGKGYNEQFF
>TRBJ2-3|TRBV9|-|-|15
TGTGCCAGCAGCGTAGTGGGAGTGGGCACAGATACGCAGTATTTT
CASSVVGVGTDTQYF